Shown below are 19 T cell receptor beta chains from a single sample sequenced in a study of OX40 agonist ivuxolimab in advanced cancers. Repertoires were generated with immunoSEQ multiplex PCR, while TCRdb's copy carries only in-frame clones and drops some. This sample carries about 76,000 clones, over 75% of them seen once, and the ten largest clones take roughly 6%. Specimen: CD4+ or CD8+ T cells sorted from blood, collected in a trial of the OX40 agonist ivuxolimab. The receptors stem from an adult with an advanced solid tumor such as melanoma, head and neck, liver or kidney cancer.

The chain uses TRBV4-3 and TRBJ1-2, with D unresolved. The CDR3 extends over 13 amino acids. CDR1 is LGHNA, CDR2 YSLEER, per germline. Between the trimmed V and J ends, which lost 1 base and 6 bases, there was a span of 9 bases. This CDR3 reads CASSQGVRDGYTF. For the CDR3, the DNA is TGCGCCAGCAGCCAAGGAGTAAGGGATGGCTACACCTTC.

The V and J genes are TRBV25-1 and TRBJ1-2; possible D gene TRBD1, 5 bases. CDR1 MGHDK and CDR2 SYGVNS come from the germline V gene. Trimming cost V 7 bases and J 7 bases, with 10 bases left between them. This CDR3 contains 11 residues. The CDR3 nucleotides read TGTGCCAGCAACGGTGGGGCTGGCTACACCTTC. This sequence encodes CASNGGAGYTF.

The CDR3 sequence is CASSAFPTTGENTEAFF. Here the CDR3 DNA reads TGTGCCAGCAGCGCGTTTCCCACGACAGGGGAGAACACTGAAGCTTTCTTT. The chain recombines TRBV7-2 with TRBJ1-1; 8 bases are a match to TRBD1. V gave up 5 bases and J gave up 1 base; unmatched junction bases: 12. The CDR3 covers 17 residues. Germline V gene sequence: CDR1 SGHTA, CDR2 FQGNSA.

The chain couples TRBV5-1 to TRBJ2-1; tentatively, D is TRBD2 (5 bases). In germline, CDR1 is SGHRS, CDR2 YFSETQ. Trimming removed 2 bases at V and 6 bases at J, with 24 bases between. CDR3 length equals 18 residues. CDR3: CASSFRPLGGVDSNEQFF. The DNA for the CDR3 is TGCGCCAGCAGCTTTCGTCCCCTTGGTGGGGTGGACTCCAATGAGCAGTTCTTC.

This sequence joins TRBV2 and TRBJ2-5, with 8 positions matching TRBD2. Trimming at V came to 10 bases and at J to 5 bases, leaving 6 bases not matched to a gene. The CDR3 has 12 amino acids. Germline CDR1 and CDR2: SNHLY and FYNNEI. CDR3 amino acids: CATRRTSETQYF. Here the CDR3 DNA reads TGTGCCACCAGACGGACTAGCGAGACCCAGTACTTC.

The J gene is TRBJ1-3, the V gene TRBV11-2; 8 bases map to TRBD1. CDR1 and CDR2 from the germline V gene are SGHAT and FQNNGV. This CDR3 has 14 amino acids. J was trimmed by 3 bases and V by 3 bases; bases with no gene match: 1. The CDR3 nucleotides are TGTGCCAGCAGCTTGGGGACAGGTGGAAACACCATATATTTT. This translates into CASSLGTGGNTIYF.

The V gene is TRBV7-9, the J gene TRBJ1-6; no definite D call. V lost 7 bases and J lost 6, with 7 bases in between. This CDR3 has 12 amino acids. Germline V CDR1 and CDR2: SEHNR, FQNEAQ (reference sequence). CDR3 sequence reads: CASTIGNSPLHF. CDR3 nucleotide sequence: TGTGCCAGCACCATCGGTAATTCACCCCTCCACTTT.

This chain's CDR3 is CASSRQGSSYEQYF. The DNA for the CDR3 is TGTGCCAGCAGCAGACAGGGGAGCTCCTACGAGCAGTACTTC. The chain is built from TRBV6-1 and TRBJ2-7, with 8 positions matching TRBD1. V gave up 6 bases and J gave up 0 bases; unmatched junction bases: 4. The CDR3 contains 14 residues. CDR1 and CDR2 from the germline V gene are MNHNS and SASEGT.

This rearrangement joins TRBV4-3 to TRBJ1-1; 8 bases map to TRBD1. The ends lost 1 base at V and 2 bases at J; junction bases unmatched: 3. This CDR3 contains 15 residues. CDR1 LGHNA and CDR2 YSLEER come from the germline V gene. The CDR3 loop reads CASSQAGQGNTEAFF. The CDR3 DNA sequence: TGCGCCAGCAGCCAAGCTGGACAGGGTAACACTGAAGCTTTCTTT.

The sample holds one count of this clone. The chain couples TRBV7-8 to TRBJ2-3; 11 positions agree with TRBD1. V trimming: 7 bases; J trimming: 5 bases; junction bases outside the gene matches: 5. Germline-derived CDR1 and CDR2 are SGHVS and FQNEAQ. This CDR3 is built from 14 residues. CDR3 nucleotides: TGTGCCAGCAACCGGGACAGGGGGTTAGATACGCAGTATTTT. It codes for CASNRDRGLDTQYF.

V usage is TRBV19 and J usage is TRBJ2-1, with 11 bases that match TRBD2. This CDR3 is 17 amino acids long. Germline V gives CDR1 LNHDA, CDR2 SQIVND (reference sequence). V trimming: 3 bases; J trimming: 0 bases; junction bases outside the gene matches: 4. DNA of the CDR3: TGTGCCAGTAGTATGACTAGCGGGGCTGACTCCTACAATGAGCAGTTCTTC. Encoded protein: CASSMTSGADSYNEQFF.

The gene calls are TRBV7-8 and TRBJ2-3; D ambiguous. The V gene lost 1 base and the J gene lost 4 bases, with 9 bases spanning the gap. The length of the CDR3 is 14 residues. The germline CDR1 and CDR2 sequences are SGHVS and FQNEAQ. CDR3 DNA sequence: TGTGCCAGCAGCTTAGAGGGTGGGGCAGATACGCAGTATTTT. Amino acids: CASSLEGGADTQYF.

The V and J genes are TRBV29-1 and TRBJ1-1; D might be TRBD1 (6 bases). V lost 3 bases, J lost 4 bases, and 15 bases lay in between. The CDR3 sequence is 14 residues long. Germline V gene sequence: CDR1 SQVTM, CDR2 ANQGSEA. CDR3 nucleotide sequence: TGCAGCGTTGAGAGGGGGGGCCTAGGCACTGAAGCTTTCTTT. Translating gives CSVERGGLGTEAFF. The full variable domain, in which reference TRBV29-1 and TRBJ1-1 provide the parts outside the CDR3, is SAVISQKPSRDICQRGTSLTIQCQVDSQVTMMFWYRQQPGQSLTLIATANQGSEATYESGFVIDKFPISRPNLTFSTLTVSNMSPEDSSIYLCSVERGGLGTEAFFGQGTRLTVV.

The chain joins TRBV5-5 to TRBJ1-1; TRBD1 aligns across 7 bases. The CDR3 runs to 14 residues. The J segment lost 0 bases and the V segment lost 3 bases, leaving 2 bases of the junction unmatched. Looked up from germline, CDR1 is SGHKS and CDR2 is YYEKEE (reference sequence). The CDR3 loop reads CASSWTGMNTEAFF. As DNA, the CDR3 is TGTGCCAGCAGCTGGACAGGAATGAACACTGAAGCTTTCTTT.

The V call is TRBV12-5, the J call TRBJ2-7, with D unclear. This CDR3 spans 16 amino acids. The germline gives CDR1 LGHNT, CDR2 FRNRAP. Deletions cut 0 bases from V and 6 bases from J, with 18 bases between. The CDR3 loop reads CASGLVLTAGEVEQYF. CDR3 DNA: TGTGCTAGTGGTTTGGTATTAACTGCCGGAGAAGTCGAGCAGTACTTC.

This rearrangement joins TRBV6-5 to TRBJ1-5; 11 nucleotides line up with TRBD1. From germline, CDR1 is MNHEY and CDR2 SVGAGI. V was pared by 5 bases and J by 6 bases, with 6 bases of the junction left unmatched. This CDR3 comprises 15 residues. In DNA, the CDR3 is TGTGCCAGCAGTCCCGGGACAGGGGGGTTTCAGCCCCAGCATTTT. Translating gives CASSPGTGGFQPQHF.

The chain recombines TRBV28 with TRBJ1-5; D remains ambiguous. Germline values: CDR1 MDHEN, CDR2 SYDVKM. With 3 bases removed from V and 1 base from J, the gap between germline ends came to 4 bases. The CDR3 extends over 13 amino acids. CDR3 residues: CASSFASNQPQHF. CDR3 nucleotide sequence: TGTGCCAGCAGTTTTGCAAGCAATCAGCCCCAGCATTTT. Looking up the rest from reference TRBV28 and TRBJ1-5 gives the full variable domain: DVKVTQSSRYLVKRTGEKVFLECVQDMDHENMFWYRQDPGLGLRLIYFSYDVKMKEKGDIPEGYSVSREKKERFSLILESASTNQTSMYLCASSFASNQPQHFGDGTRLSIL.

The CDR3 DNA follows: TGTGCCAGCACCGTGACAGGGGAGGACCACGAGCAGTACTTC. This codes for CASTVTGEDHEQYF. The chain recombines TRBV11-3 with TRBJ2-7; 8 bases agree with TRBD1. The CDR3 length is 14 residues. V was clipped by 7 bases and J by 5 bases; unmatched bases: 10. Germline CDR1 reads SGHNT; CDR2 reads YENEEA.

About this clone: One end of the junction fails to match germline, which may point to a read error. This same CDR3 is encoded by further DNA sequences in the sample. The V gene is TRBV5-8, the J gene TRBJ1-1, with D possibly TRBD1 on 6 matching bases. The CDR3 is 15 amino acids. Germline V CDR1 and CDR2: SGHTS, YDEGEE. The CDR3 sequence: CASSFGGLLNTEAFF. As DNA, the CDR3 is TGTGCCAGCAGCTTCGGGGGCCTCCTGAATACTGAAGCTTTCTTT.